A selection of T cell receptor beta chains follows, all from one sample in a study of T cells in Graves' hyperthyroidism and ophthalmopathy. One entry per CDR3 protein results from TCRdb running MiXCR on the multiplex PCR reads. This sample has hundreds of thousands of distinct CDR3 sequences, with roughly 15% found just once. The sample consisted of blood. The receptors come from a man younger than 30 with Graves' ophthalmopathy. The CDR3 runs from the conserved cysteine through the conserved F or W. D genes are given only for firm matches. Where a row states a size, it is once, few, many or the class of an expanded clone; other rows omit it.

cdr3_nt cdr3_aa d_call j_call clone_size v_call
TGTGCCAGCAGCGGCGAGGATGAAAAACTGTTTTTT CASSGEDEKLFF - TRBJ1-4 many TRBV2
TGCAGTGCTAGACCGCAGGGGAACACCGGGGAGCTGTTTTTT CSARPQGNTGELFF - TRBJ2-2 - TRBV20-1
TGTGCCAGCAGTTTATCGGCGGTTAGCTCCTACGAGCAGTACTTC CASSLSAVSSYEQYF - TRBJ2-7 many TRBV27
TGTGCCAGCAGTCGCGGGCCCGCCAAAGGCAATGAGCAGTTCTTC CASSRGPAKGNEQFF - TRBJ2-1 many TRBV6-1
TGTGCCAGCAGCGGACACCTAGCGGACGAGCAGTTCTTC CASSGHLADEQFF TRBD2 TRBJ2-1 many TRBV3-1
TGTGCCAGCAGCTTAGACACCTCTGGGGAGACTGAAGCTTTCTTT CASSLDTSGETEAFF - TRBJ1-1 many TRBV5-8
TGTGCCAGCAGTGATCGGCTTGACGAGCAGTACTTC CASSDRLDEQYF - TRBJ2-7 many TRBV2
TGTGCCAGTAGTATAAACAGCCCGGGAGAGAGCACCATATATTTT CASSINSPGESTIYF - TRBJ1-3 - TRBV19
TGCAGTGCTGAAATCGGGGACCCCTACGAGCAGTACTTC CSAEIGDPYEQYF - TRBJ2-7 few TRBV20-1
TGTGCCAGCAGTAGCCCGTGGGGGAGGAACACTGAAGCTTTCTTT CASSSPWGRNTEAFF - TRBJ1-1 many TRBV6-1
TGTGCCAGCAGCTTACACCCCCTAGAGGGGGAGTTTTGGAATGAGCAGTTCTTC CASSLHPLEGEFWNEQFF - TRBJ2-1 few TRBV7-9
TGTGCCAGCTCTACCCGGGAGGGAGGGTACGAGCAGTACTTC CASSTREGGYEQYF TRBD2 TRBJ2-7 - TRBV27
TGCGCCAGCAGCCCACAACAGGGGGTGCAGGAAAAACTGTTTTTT CASSPQQGVQEKLFF TRBD1 TRBJ1-4 many TRBV5-1
TGTGCCAGCAGTAGCTTGGGACTAGTCACCGGGGAGCTGTTTTTT CASSSLGLVTGELFF TRBD2 TRBJ2-2 - TRBV27
TGTGCCAGCAGCTTACGTGGGCAGGGCGCGACCCAGTACTTC CASSLRGQGATQYF - TRBJ2-5 many TRBV7-2
TGTGCCAGCAGACTTGGGACAGCACAAGAGACCCAGTACTTC CASRLGTAQETQYF TRBD1 TRBJ2-5 many TRBV12-3/TRBV12-4
TGTGCCAGCAGCTTAGCCCCGGACAGGGGCTACGAGCAGTACTTC CASSLAPDRGYEQYF TRBD1 TRBJ2-7 many TRBV7-2
TGCAGTGCTAGCGCCTTAGGGGGCGCGGAGGGCTACACCTTC CSASALGGAEGYTF TRBD1 TRBJ1-2 few TRBV20-1
TGTGCCAGCTGGGGGGGGATTGGGGGCTACACCTTC CASWGGIGGYTF - TRBJ1-2 many TRBV6-1
TGTGCCATCAGTGGGGGTCTTGCGGGAGAGTCAGATACGCAGTATTTT CAISGGLAGESDTQYF TRBD2 TRBJ2-3 many TRBV10-3
TGTGCCAGCGCCCTGGGGGGCGCTGATGAAAAACTGTTTTTT CASALGGADEKLFF - TRBJ1-4 few TRBV7-3
TGTGCCAGCAGTGAAGTTGCTCTCGTAAGCTCCTACAATGAGCAGTTCTTC CASSEVALVSSYNEQFF - TRBJ2-1 many TRBV2
TGTGCCAGCAGTTTTAGCCTCGGGGGGCAAGAGACCCAGTACTTC CASSFSLGGQETQYF TRBD2 TRBJ2-5 - TRBV5-4
TGTGCCAGCAGCTTAGGAGGTATCCCCAATGAGCAGTTCTTC CASSLGGIPNEQFF - TRBJ2-1 many TRBV7-9
TGTGCCAGCAGCTTAATAACAACAGCGGCCTATGAGCAGTTCTTC CASSLITTAAYEQFF - TRBJ2-1 many TRBV7-9
TGCAGTGCTAGAGCTCTCGGCATTAGCGGGGGCGAGCAGTACTTC CSARALGISGGEQYF TRBD2 TRBJ2-7 - TRBV20-1
TGTGCCAGCAGTTTTGGGCCTCTCAGCACAGATACGCAGTATTTT CASSFGPLSTDTQYF - TRBJ2-3 many TRBV12-3/TRBV12-4
TGTGCCAGCAGTCCCCAGGCGGGGGAATACAATGAGCAGTTCTTC CASSPQAGEYNEQFF TRBD2 TRBJ2-1 many TRBV2
TGTGCCAGCAGCCAAGTTCCCATGCTCAACACTGAAGCTTTCTTT CASSQVPMLNTEAFF - TRBJ1-1 many TRBV3-1
TGTGCCAGCAGCTTAGGTATGGGACAGGGTCTCTACAATGAGCAGTTCTTC CASSLGMGQGLYNEQFF TRBD1 TRBJ2-1 - TRBV11-3
TGTGCCAGCAAGCGGGAGGGAGGACAAGAGACCCAGTACTTC CASKREGGQETQYF TRBD2 TRBJ2-5 many TRBV12-3/TRBV12-4
TGCAGTGCTAGAGAAGGAGGGGGTAGTGAGCAGTTCTTC CSAREGGGSEQFF - TRBJ2-1 once TRBV20-1
TGTGCCAGCAGCCAAGACTACGGTAACACCATATATTTT CASSQDYGNTIYF - TRBJ1-3 many TRBV3-1
TGCGCCAGCAGTAGGGGACAGGCCACAGGAGGCTACACCTTC CASSRGQATGGYTF TRBD1 TRBJ1-2 many TRBV10-1
TGTGCCAGCAGTTTAGGGGACAGGGGAAATTCACCCCTCCACTTT CASSLGDRGNSPLHF TRBD1 TRBJ1-6 few TRBV27
TGCAGCGTTGAAGATAGGGACGACTACGAGCAGTACTTC CSVEDRDDYEQYF - TRBJ2-7 many TRBV29-1
TGCAGTGCTAGCGTGACCGTGCCGAACACTGAAGCTTTCTTT CSASVTVPNTEAFF - TRBJ1-1 many TRBV20-1
TGCGCCAGCAGCTTAGCGGGGGGCCGCCAAGAGACCCAGTACTTC CASSLAGGRQETQYF TRBD2 TRBJ2-5 many TRBV5-1
TGTGCCAGCAGTTACGGAGCAGGGGGCAGCTCCAGGGAGACCCAGTACTTC CASSYGAGGSSRETQYF TRBD1 TRBJ2-5 many TRBV6-6
TGTGCCAGCAGAAGAACAGGGGCTGGAAACACCATATATTTT CASRRTGAGNTIYF TRBD1 TRBJ1-3 - TRBV6-1
TGCGCCAGCAGCCACGCTGGGAGCTCCTACAATGAGCAGTTCTTC CASSHAGSSYNEQFF - TRBJ2-1 - TRBV4-1
TGTGCCAGCAGCCCGGGACTAGCGGGGACAATCACAGATACGCAGTATTTT CASSPGLAGTITDTQYF TRBD2 TRBJ2-3 many TRBV7-9
TGTGCCAGCAGTCCGAGACTAGGGTACAATGAGCAGTTCTTC CASSPRLGYNEQFF - TRBJ2-1 many TRBV12-3/TRBV12-4
TGCGCCAGCAGAGTGGGGCCGTTCGGTTCACCCCTCCACTTT CASRVGPFGSPLHF - TRBJ1-6 many TRBV5-1
TGTGCCAGCAGCTTGGGAGGGAGCGATGTTCGTTATGGCTACACCTTC CASSLGGSDVRYGYTF - TRBJ1-2 many TRBV5-8
TGTGCCAGCAGCTTAGCGGAGGAAGATTTCGTGAGCTCCTATAATTCACCCCTCCACTTT CASSLAEEDFVSSYNSPLHF - TRBJ1-6 - TRBV13
TGTGCCAGCAGCTTCGGACAGGGATATAGCAATCAGCCCCAGCATTTT CASSFGQGYSNQPQHF TRBD1 TRBJ1-5 many TRBV7-2
TGTGCCAGCAGCTTAGCGTCGGACTCAGCCTACGAGCAGTACTTC CASSLASDSAYEQYF - TRBJ2-7 many TRBV7-8
TGTGCCAGCAGCACCTCGCTAGCGGGCAACACCGGGGAGCTGTTTTTT CASSTSLAGNTGELFF TRBD2 TRBJ2-2 - TRBV7-9
TGTGCCAGCAGTGAAACTAGCGGGAGATCCTACGAGCAGTACTTC CASSETSGRSYEQYF TRBD2 TRBJ2-7 many TRBV2
TGTGCCAGCAGTTTCGGCCAGCACACTGAAGCTTTCTTT CASSFGQHTEAFF - TRBJ1-1 many TRBV12-3/TRBV12-4
TGCAGCGTTGAAGGAGCGGGCAGGGTCCTTGGCTACACCTTC CSVEGAGRVLGYTF - TRBJ1-2 - TRBV29-1
TGCAGTGCTAGAGGGCGCGTCCTGGGGGACACCATATATTTT CSARGRVLGDTIYF - TRBJ1-3 many TRBV20-1